The rows below give T cell receptor beta chains drawn from one sample of a study of T cells after yellow fever vaccination. TCRdb independently ran MiXCR on the 5' RACE reads; one entry per CDR3 protein. The top ten hold about a sixth of the sample, which has 400,000 to 450,000 distinct CDR3 sequences, around 19% seen once. The specimen comprised PBMCs, sampled before the yellow fever booster vaccination. The receptor source for this set is a man between 18 and 35 years old who received the YFV17D yellow fever vaccine. CDR3s leave out the opening cysteine and the closing phenylalanine or tryptophan. Size tells how often a clone was seen (once, few, many) or the class of an expanded clone, and some rows leave it out.

length,V,size,CDR3
13,TRBV2,NA,ASRNYRTGANVLT
11,TRBV6-5,NA,ASSYFSRGELF
15,TRBV7-8,NA,ASSLVFRGRAKNIQY
15,TRBV12-3/TRBV12-4,few,ASTTPPGRGGMDTQY
13,TRBV7-2,NA,ASSPLGVSNSPLH
12,TRBV10-3,NA,AISQTGINTEAF
12,TRBV12-3/TRBV12-4,NA,ASSRTITGNEQY
14,TRBV7-2,NA,ASSLQGSYSNQPQH
13,TRBV12-3/TRBV12-4,few,ASTARGQVGETQY
14,TRBV2,few,ASTKRIQSSTDTQY
9,TRBV6-6,many,ASSTRDTQY
11,TRBV6-2/TRBV6-3,few,ASGGLNTGELF
10,TRBV6-2/TRBV6-3,few,ASSYSRVGRF
15,TRBV6-5,few,ASSYSTPLTGNNEQF
12,TRBV25-1,few,ASRTQGVGGEQF
12,TRBV10-3,few,AISRQGKADTQY
13,TRBV7-2,few,ASSSTLSGANVLT
11,TRBV28,few,ASSSADRTKAF
9,TRBV20-1,NA,SARGGAEAF
15,TRBV9,NA,ASSVGGLAGRGDTQY
11,TRBV12-3/TRBV12-4,NA,ASSGGGHYEQY
9,TRBV20-1,few,SAREGDGYT
12,TRBV10-3,few,AISEADKGVGAF
13,TRBV3-1,NA,ASSHPVTPNYGYT
10,TRBV12-5,few,ASGFSPGEQF
12,TRBV7-3,NA,ASSPDPGGTEAF
14,TRBV25-1,few,ASSVAGLAGAYEQY
13,TRBV13,NA,ASSLGSNSFYGYT
12,TRBV29-1,few,SVDSGGAFDTQY
10,TRBV5-5,NA,ASSLFEDTQY
12,TRBV6-4,NA,ASSETGTTDTQY
9,TRBV2,few,ASSGWRGEY
11,TRBV5-5,NA,ASSWTDGYEQY
12,TRBV20-1,once,SAASTGGAETQY
12,TRBV4-2,NA,ASMTGQKNNEQF
11,TRBV7-2,few,ASSFPGQIEAF
14,TRBV7-3,NA,ASSLTALDALDTQY